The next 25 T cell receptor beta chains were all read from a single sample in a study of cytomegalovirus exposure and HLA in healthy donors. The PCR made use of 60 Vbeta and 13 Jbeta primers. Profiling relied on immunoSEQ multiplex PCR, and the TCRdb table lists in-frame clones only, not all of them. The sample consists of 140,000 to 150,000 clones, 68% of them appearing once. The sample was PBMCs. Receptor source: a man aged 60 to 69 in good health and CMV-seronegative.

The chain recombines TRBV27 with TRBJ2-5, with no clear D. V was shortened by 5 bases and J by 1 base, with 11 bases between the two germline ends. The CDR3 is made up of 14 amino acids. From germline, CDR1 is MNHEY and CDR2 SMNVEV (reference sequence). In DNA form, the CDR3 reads TGTGCCAGCAGTGACGGCGGAACCCAAGAGACCCAGTACTTC. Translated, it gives CASSDGGTQETQYF.

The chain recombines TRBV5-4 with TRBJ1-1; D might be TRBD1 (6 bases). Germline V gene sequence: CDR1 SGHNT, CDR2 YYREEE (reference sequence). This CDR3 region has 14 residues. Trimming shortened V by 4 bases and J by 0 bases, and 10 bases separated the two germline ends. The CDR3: CASSMGHLNTEAFF. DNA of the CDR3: TGTGCCAGCAGCATGGGACACCTGAACACTGAAGCTTTCTTT.

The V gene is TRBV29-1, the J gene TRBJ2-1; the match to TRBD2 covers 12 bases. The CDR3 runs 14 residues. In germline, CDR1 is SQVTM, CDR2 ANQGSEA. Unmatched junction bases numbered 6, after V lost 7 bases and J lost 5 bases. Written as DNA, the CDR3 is TGCAGCGCCAAAACTAGCGGGGGGCACAATGAGCAGTTCTTC. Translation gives CSAKTSGGHNEQFF.

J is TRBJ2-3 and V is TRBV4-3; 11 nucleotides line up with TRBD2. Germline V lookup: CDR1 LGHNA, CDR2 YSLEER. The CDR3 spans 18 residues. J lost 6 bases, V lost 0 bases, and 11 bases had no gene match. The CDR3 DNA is TGCGCCAGCAGCCAAGATGGGTGGCTAGCGGGAGGTGAGGATACGCAGTATTTT. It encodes CASSQDGWLAGGEDTQYF.

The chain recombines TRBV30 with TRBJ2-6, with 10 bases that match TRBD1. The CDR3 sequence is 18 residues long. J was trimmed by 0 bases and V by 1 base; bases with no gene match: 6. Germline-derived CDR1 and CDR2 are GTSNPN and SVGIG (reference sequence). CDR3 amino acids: CAWSGDRGPLSGANVLTF. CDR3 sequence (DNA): TGTGCCTGGAGTGGCGACAGGGGGCCACTCTCTGGGGCCAACGTCCTGACTTTC.

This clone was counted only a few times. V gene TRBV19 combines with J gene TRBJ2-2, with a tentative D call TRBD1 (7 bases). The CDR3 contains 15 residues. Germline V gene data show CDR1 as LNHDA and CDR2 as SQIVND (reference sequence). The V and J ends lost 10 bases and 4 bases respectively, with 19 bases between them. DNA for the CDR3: TGTGCCACCAATAGGGGGGACAGTTCCACCGGGGAGCTGTTTTTT. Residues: CATNRGDSSTGELFF.

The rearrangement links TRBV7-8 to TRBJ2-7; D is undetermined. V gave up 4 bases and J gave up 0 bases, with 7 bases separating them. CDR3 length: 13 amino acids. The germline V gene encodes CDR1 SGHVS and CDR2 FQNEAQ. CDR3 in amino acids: CASSYPSSYEQYF. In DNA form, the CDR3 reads TGTGCCAGCAGCTACCCGAGCTCCTACGAGCAGTACTTC.

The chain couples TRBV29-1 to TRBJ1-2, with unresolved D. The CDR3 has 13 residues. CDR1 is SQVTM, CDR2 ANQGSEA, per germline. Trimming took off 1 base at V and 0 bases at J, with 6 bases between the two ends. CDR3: CSVEALANYGYTF. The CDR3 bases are TGCAGCGTTGAAGCTCTAGCTAACTATGGCTACACCTTC.

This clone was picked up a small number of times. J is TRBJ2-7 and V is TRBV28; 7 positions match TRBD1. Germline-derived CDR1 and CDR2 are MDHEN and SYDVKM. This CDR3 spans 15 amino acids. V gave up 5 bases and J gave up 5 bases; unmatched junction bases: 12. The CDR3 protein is CASSTTGQSLHEQYF. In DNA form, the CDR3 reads TGTGCCAGCAGTACAACGGGACAGAGTCTGCACGAGCAGTACTTC.

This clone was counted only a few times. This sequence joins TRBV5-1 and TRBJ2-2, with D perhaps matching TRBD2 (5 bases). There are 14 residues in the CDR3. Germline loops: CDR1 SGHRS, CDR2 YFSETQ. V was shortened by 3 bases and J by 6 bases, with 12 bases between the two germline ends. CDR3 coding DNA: TGCGCCAGCAGCTCCGCGGGCCCAGCCGGGGAGCTGTTTTTT. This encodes CASSSAGPAGELFF.

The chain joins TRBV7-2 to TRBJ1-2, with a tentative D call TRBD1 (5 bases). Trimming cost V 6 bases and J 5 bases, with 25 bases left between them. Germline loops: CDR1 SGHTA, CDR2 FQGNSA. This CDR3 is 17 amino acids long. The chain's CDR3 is CASSRSVGTTSGYGYTF. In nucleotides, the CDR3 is TGTGCCAGCAGTCGATCGGTAGGGACTACCTCAGGGTATGGCTACACCTTC.

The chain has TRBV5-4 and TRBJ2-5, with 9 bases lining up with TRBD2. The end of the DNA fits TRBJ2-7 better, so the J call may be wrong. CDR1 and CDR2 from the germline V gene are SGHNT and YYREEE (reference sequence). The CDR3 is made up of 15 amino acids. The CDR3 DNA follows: TGTGCCAGCAGCGGACCGGGACTAGCAACCTACGAGCAGTACTTC. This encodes CASSGPGLATYEQYF.

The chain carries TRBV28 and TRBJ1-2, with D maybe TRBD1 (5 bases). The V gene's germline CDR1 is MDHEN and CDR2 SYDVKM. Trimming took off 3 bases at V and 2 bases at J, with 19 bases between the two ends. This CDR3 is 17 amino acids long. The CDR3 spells CASSLSQGSISNYGYTF. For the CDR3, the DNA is TGTGCCAGCAGTTTGAGTCAGGGCTCGATTAGCAACTATGGCTACACCTTC.

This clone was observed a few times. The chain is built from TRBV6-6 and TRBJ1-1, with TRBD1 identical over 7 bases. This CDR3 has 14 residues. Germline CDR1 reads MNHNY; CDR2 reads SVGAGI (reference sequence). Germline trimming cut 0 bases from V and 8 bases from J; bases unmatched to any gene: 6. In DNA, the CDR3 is TGTGCCAGCAGTTACTCACGGGACAGCGTGGAAGCTTTCTTT. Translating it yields CASSYSRDSVEAFF.

The DNA of the CDR3 is TGTGCCAGCAGCGTGGGTTTAGCGGAGGGCCAGCAGTTCTTC. Translated: CASSVGLAEGQQFF. This chain joins TRBV9 and TRBJ2-1, with D possibly matching TRBD2 (6 bases). Trimming shortened V by 2 bases and J by 11 bases, and 17 bases separated the two germline ends. CDR3 length: 14 residues. The germline gives CDR1 SGDLS, CDR2 YYNGEE.

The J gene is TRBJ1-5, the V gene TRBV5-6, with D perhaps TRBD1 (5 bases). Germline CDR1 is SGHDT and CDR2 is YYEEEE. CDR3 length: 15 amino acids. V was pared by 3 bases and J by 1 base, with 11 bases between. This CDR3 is CASSSDRFSNQPQHF. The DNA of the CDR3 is TGTGCCAGCAGCTCCGACAGATTCAGCAATCAGCCCCAGCATTTT.

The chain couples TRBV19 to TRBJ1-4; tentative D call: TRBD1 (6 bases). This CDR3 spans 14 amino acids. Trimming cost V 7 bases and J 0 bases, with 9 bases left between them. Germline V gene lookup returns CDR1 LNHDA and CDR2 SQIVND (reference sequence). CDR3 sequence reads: CASTWTATNEKLFF. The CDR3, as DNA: TGTGCCAGTACCTGGACAGCAACTAATGAAAAACTGTTTTTT.

CDR3 amino acids: CASSLGPGGDREQPQHF. The CDR3 coding sequence is TGCGCCAGCAGCTTGGGCCCCGGGGGGGATCGGGAGCAGCCCCAGCATTTT. The chain carries TRBV5-1 and TRBJ1-5; tentatively, D is TRBD1 (5 bases). From germline, CDR1 is SGHRS and CDR2 YFSETQ. With 0 bases removed from V and 7 bases from J, the gap between germline ends came to 20 bases. CDR3 length: 17 residues. The full variable domain, rest sourced from reference TRBV5-1 and TRBJ1-5, is KAGVTQTPRYLIKTRGQQVTLSCSPISGHRSVSWYQQTPGQGLQFLFEYFSETQRNKGNFPGRFSGRQFSNSRSEMNVSTLELGDSALYLCASSLGPGGDREQPQHFGDGTRLSIL.

The CDR3 nucleotides read TGTGCCAGCAGCCGGCAGACAGCTAACACCGGGGAGCTGTTTTTT. This gives the protein CASSRQTANTGELFF. The genes are TRBV4-2 and TRBJ2-2, with D tentatively TRBD1 (5 bases). This CDR3 contains 15 residues. Trimming shortened V by 4 bases and J by 2 bases, and 11 bases separated the two germline ends. Germline V CDR1 and CDR2: LGHNA, YNFKEQ.

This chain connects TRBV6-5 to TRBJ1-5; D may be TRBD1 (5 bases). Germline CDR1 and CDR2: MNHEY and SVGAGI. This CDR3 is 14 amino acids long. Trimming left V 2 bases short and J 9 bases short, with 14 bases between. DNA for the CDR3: TGTGCCAGCAGTTACCTGGGACTGACCGGGCCCCAGCATTTT. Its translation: CASSYLGLTGPQHF.

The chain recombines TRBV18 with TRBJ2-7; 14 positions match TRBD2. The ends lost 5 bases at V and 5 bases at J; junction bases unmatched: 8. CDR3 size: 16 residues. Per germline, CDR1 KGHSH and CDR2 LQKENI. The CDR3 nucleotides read TGTGCCAGCTCAATCGGGACTAGCGGGAGCTCGAACGAGCAGTACTTC. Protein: CASSIGTSGSSNEQYF.

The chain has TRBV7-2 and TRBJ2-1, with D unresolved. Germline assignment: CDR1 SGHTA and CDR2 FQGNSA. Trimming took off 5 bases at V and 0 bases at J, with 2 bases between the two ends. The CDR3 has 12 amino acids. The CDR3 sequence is CASSRSYNEQFF. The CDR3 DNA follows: TGTGCCAGCAGCCGCTCCTACAATGAGCAGTTCTTC.

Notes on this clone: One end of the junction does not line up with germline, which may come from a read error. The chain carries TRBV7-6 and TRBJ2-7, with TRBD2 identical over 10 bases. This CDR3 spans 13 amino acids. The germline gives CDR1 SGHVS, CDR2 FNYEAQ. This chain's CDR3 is CASSPTSGYGQYF. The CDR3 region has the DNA TGTGCCAGCAGTCCGACTAGCGGGTACGGGCAGTACTTC.

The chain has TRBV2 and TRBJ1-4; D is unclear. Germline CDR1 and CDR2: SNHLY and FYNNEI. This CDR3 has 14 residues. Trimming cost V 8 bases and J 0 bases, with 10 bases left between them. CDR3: CASQLGATNEKLFF. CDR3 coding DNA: TGTGCCAGCCAATTGGGAGCAACTAATGAAAAACTGTTTTTT.

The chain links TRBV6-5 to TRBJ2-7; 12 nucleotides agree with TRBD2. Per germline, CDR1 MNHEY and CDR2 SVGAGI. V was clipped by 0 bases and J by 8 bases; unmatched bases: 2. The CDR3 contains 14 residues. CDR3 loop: CASSYSTSGSQQYF. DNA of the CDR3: TGTGCCAGCAGTTACTCGACTAGCGGGAGCCAGCAGTACTTC.